The clone carrying this T cell receptor (beta chain) has only one observation. Its antigen is unidentified. Mismatch with germline at one junction end may stem from a read error. These data originate in a study of blood T cells in healthy people across ages. Overall study findings and caveats: Researchers judged that diversity estimates from one million T cells fell short of true values.

CDR1 and CDR2 (germline): MNHNS, SASEGT. CDR3 length equals 14 residues. Primers used in a second PCR of roughly 7 to 12 cycles were a sample-barcoded 5' primer and a J-beta primer mix. In TCRdb, the 5' RACE reads were re-called with MiXCR into one record per CDR3 protein. The sample yields hundreds of thousands of distinct CDR3 sequences, around 50% seen once. This receptor was obtained from an elderly woman in good health. The rearrangement joins TRBV6-1 to TRBJ2-7, with 10 nucleotides matching TRBD2. The end of the DNA fits TRBJ2-5 better, so the J call may be wrong. The sample consisted of blood. CDR3 sequence: CASSQAGGRETQYF. The CDR3 DNA sequence: TGTGCCAGCAGTCAAGCGGGAGGGCGAGAGACCCAGTACTTC.